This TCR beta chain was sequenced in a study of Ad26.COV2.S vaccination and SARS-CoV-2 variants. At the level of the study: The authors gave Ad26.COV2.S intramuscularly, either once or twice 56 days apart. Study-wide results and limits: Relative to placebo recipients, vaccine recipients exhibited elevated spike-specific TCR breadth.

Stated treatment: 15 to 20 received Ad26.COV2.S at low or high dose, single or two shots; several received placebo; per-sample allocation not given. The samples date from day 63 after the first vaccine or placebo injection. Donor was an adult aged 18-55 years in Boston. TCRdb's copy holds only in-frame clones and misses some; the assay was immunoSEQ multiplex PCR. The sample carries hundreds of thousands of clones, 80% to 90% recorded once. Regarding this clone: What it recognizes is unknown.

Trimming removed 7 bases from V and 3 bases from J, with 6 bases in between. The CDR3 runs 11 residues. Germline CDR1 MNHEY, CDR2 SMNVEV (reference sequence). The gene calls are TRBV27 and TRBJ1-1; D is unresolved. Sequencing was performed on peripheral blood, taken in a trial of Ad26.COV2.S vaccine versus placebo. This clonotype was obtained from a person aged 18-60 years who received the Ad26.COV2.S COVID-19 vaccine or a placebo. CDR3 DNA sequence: TGTGCCAGCAAAAGGGACACTGAAGCTTTCTTT. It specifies CASKRDTEAFF.